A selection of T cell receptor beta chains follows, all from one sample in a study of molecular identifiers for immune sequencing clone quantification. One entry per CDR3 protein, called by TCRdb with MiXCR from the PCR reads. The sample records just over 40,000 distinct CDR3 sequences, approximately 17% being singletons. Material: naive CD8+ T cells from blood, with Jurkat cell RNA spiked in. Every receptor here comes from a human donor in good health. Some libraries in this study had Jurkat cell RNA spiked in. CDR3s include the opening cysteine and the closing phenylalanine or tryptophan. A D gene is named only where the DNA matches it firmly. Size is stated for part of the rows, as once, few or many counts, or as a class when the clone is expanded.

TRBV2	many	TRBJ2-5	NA	TGTGCCAGCAGTGGGAGGGGGGAGCAGACCCAGTACTTC	CASSGRGEQTQYF
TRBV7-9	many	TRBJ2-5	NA	TGTGCCAGCAGCTACCTTTCGTGGGACCAAGAGACCCAGTACTTC	CASSYLSWDQETQYF
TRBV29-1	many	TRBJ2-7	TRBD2	TGCAGCGTTGAAGCCATGGGGTTTGGACTAGCGGGAAACAGAGGCTCCTACGAGCAGTACTTC	CSVEAMGFGLAGNRGSYEQYF
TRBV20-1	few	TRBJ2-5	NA	TGCAGTGCTTCTGACAGGCGTTTAGAAGAGACCCAGTACTTC	CSASDRRLEETQYF
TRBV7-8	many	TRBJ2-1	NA	TGTGCCAGCAGCTTAGGGGGGCGGGGTGAGCAGTTCTTC	CASSLGGRGEQFF
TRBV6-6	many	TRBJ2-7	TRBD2	TGTGCCAGCAGTTACTCCTTCCCCCGGACTAGCGGGAGTCACGAGCAGTACTTC	CASSYSFPRTSGSHEQYF
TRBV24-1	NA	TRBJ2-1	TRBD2	TGTGCCACCAGTGATCCCCTAGCGGGATATTACAATGAGCAGTTCTTC	CATSDPLAGYYNEQFF
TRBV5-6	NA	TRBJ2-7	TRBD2	TGTGCCAACAGCTTGGGAGGGTCCTACGAGCAGTACTTC	CANSLGGSYEQYF
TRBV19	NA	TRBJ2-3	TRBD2	TGTGCCAGTAACCTACGGCGGGAGCCCCAGTATTTT	CASNLRREPQYF
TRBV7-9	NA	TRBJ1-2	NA	TGTGCCAGCGGGGTCCCCTACTATGGCTACACCTTC	CASGVPYYGYTF
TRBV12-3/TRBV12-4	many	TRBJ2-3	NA	TGTGCCAGCAGTTTCATTGAACGCACAGATACGCAGTATTTT	CASSFIERTDTQYF
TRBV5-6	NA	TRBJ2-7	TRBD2	TGTGCCAGCAGCTTCGGGGGGGTGTACGAGCAGTACTTC	CASSFGGVYEQYF
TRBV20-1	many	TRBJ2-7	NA	TGCAGTGCTAGAGTCCGGTTGGGCCCCTACGAGCAGTACTTC	CSARVRLGPYEQYF